These 22 T cell receptor beta chains were all obtained from the same sample, sequenced in a study of shared clonotypes between healthy human individuals. Sequencing was performed with immunoSEQ multiplex PCR; in TCRdb, only in-frame clones are kept and a portion is missing. The data show about 480,000 clones, with around 79% seen just once and around 12% held by the top ten. Sequencing input: PBMCs. All receptors derive from a woman aged 40 to 50 in good health. Some clones in this sample may be carry-over from other donors' samples.

This chain connects TRBV5-6 to TRBJ2-7; D is possibly TRBD2 (5 bases). Germline values: CDR1 SGHDT, CDR2 YYEEEE. The CDR3 has 14 residues. Trimming shortened V by 4 bases and J by 2 bases, and 13 bases separated the two germline ends. The CDR3 DNA reads as TGTGCCAGCAGCCCGGTCGGGCGGGCCTACGAGCAGTACTTC. Its protein product is CASSPVGRAYEQYF.

The chain links TRBV28 to TRBJ2-2; D not certain. The CDR3 is 14 amino acids. Trimming shortened V by 11 bases and J by 0 bases, and 13 bases separated the two germline ends. The germline V gene encodes CDR1 MDHEN and CDR2 SYDVKM. The CDR3 DNA reads as TGTGCCGCTCTCGGCAGCGCGAACACCGGGGAGCTGTTTTTT. Translation: CAALGSANTGELFF.

The table lists this clone with many counts. V usage is TRBV5-1 and J usage is TRBJ2-1; D is unclear. V shed 4 bases and J shed 0 bases, with 8 bases lying between them. CDR3 size: 14 residues. The germline V gene has CDR1 SGHRS and CDR2 YFSETQ. CDR3 bases: TGCGCCAGCAGCCCAGGTAACTCCTACAATGAGCAGTTCTTC. It is translated as CASSPGNSYNEQFF.

J is TRBJ2-3 and V is TRBV19, with 10 bases that match TRBD2. V gave up 4 bases and J gave up 5 bases; unmatched junction bases: 12. The CDR3 length is 17 residues. The germline V gene encodes CDR1 LNHDA and CDR2 SQIVND (reference sequence). In nucleotides, the CDR3 is TGTGCCAGTAGTACCGACCTAGCGGGAGTGCAGGGAGATACGCAGTATTTT. It is translated as CASSTDLAGVQGDTQYF.

This sequence joins TRBV6-5 and TRBJ1-4; D perhaps matches TRBD1 (5 bases). The length of the CDR3 is 13 residues. The ends were cut back, 8 bases at V and 7 bases at J, with 14 bases in the middle. The germline V gene has CDR1 MNHEY and CDR2 SVGAGI. CDR3 DNA: TGTGCCAGCTACAGGACCATTTCTGAAAAACTGTTTTTT. It specifies CASYRTISEKLFF.

Regarding this clone: Other DNA variants within this sample encode the same CDR3. The CDR3 bases are TGCGCCAGCAGCTTGGTCCGAGGGGAGACCCAGTACTTC. Translated, it gives CASSLVRGETQYF. The gene calls are TRBV5-1 and TRBJ2-5; D is perhaps TRBD2 (5 bases). The germline V gene encodes CDR1 SGHRS and CDR2 YFSETQ. This CDR3 is built from 13 residues. V was shortened by 0 bases and J by 5 bases, with 8 bases between the two germline ends. The whole variable domain, filled in from reference TRBV5-1 and TRBJ2-5, reads KAGVTQTPRYLIKTRGQQVTLSCSPISGHRSVSWYQQTPGQGLQFLFEYFSETQRNKGNFPGRFSGRQFSNSRSEMNVSTLELGDSALYLCASSLVRGETQYFGPGTRLLVL.

J is TRBJ2-1 and V is TRBV5-4; TRBD1 matches 7 bases. Germline CDR1 reads SGHNT; CDR2 reads YYREEE (reference sequence). V shed 4 bases and J 9 bases; nucleotides not matched to a gene: 7. The CDR3 contains 13 residues. CDR3 DNA sequence: TGTGCCAGCAGCAGAGACAGGGATGGTGAGCAGTTCTTC. It codes for CASSRDRDGEQFF.

This clone came up a few times. The chain employs TRBV4-2 and TRBJ2-7, with TRBD2 matching 8 bases. V lost 2 bases, J lost 4 bases, and 10 bases stayed unmatched. In germline, CDR1 is LGHNA, CDR2 YNFKEQ. The CDR3 totals 16 residues. The DNA of the CDR3 is TGTGCCAGCAGCCAACAGACTAGCGATCCGTCTTACGAGCAGTACTTC. It encodes CASSQQTSDPSYEQYF.

The V call is TRBV28, the J call TRBJ2-3, with 8 bases lining up with TRBD1. J gave up 1 base and V 4 bases, and 19 bases lay outside the gene matches. CDR1 MDHEN and CDR2 SYDVKM come from the germline V gene. This CDR3 comprises 20 residues. The CDR3 DNA reads TGTGCCAGCAGTTCGCCCACCCCAACCCGACAGGGGTACGGCACAGATACGCAGTATTTT. Translation gives CASSSPTPTRQGYGTDTQYF.

This clone was seen a handful of times. V is TRBV7-5 and J is TRBJ1-1; the DNA was not compared with TRBD1, the D call given in the table. TRBV7-5 is described as a pseudogene. This CDR3 has 15 residues. The CDR3 loop is CVRSRRDRGVTEAFF. CDR3 coding DNA: TGTGTCAGAAGCCGACGGGACAGGGGTGTTACTGAAGCTTTCTTT.

The rearrangement joins TRBV19 to TRBJ1-4, with 9 bases lining up with TRBD1. The CDR3 spans 13 residues. Unmatched junction bases numbered 3, after V lost 5 bases and J lost 8 bases. Germline lookup yields CDR1 LNHDA and CDR2 SQIVND (reference sequence). For the CDR3, the DNA is TGTGCCAGTAGTGTTACAGGGGGCGAAAAACTGTTTTTT. Amino acid sequence: CASSVTGGEKLFF.

The chain links TRBV5-5 to TRBJ2-1, with D possibly matching TRBD2 (5 bases). CDR1 and CDR2 (germline): SGHKS, YYEKEE (reference sequence). CDR3 length: 16 residues. The ends were cut back, 4 bases at V and 1 base at J, with 15 bases in the middle. CDR3 DNA sequence: TGTGCCAGCAGCCCGCATGGGGAGAGATCCTACAATGAGCAGTTCTTC. Translated: CASSPHGERSYNEQFF. The whole variable domain, remainder taken from reference TRBV5-5 and TRBJ2-1, is DAGVTQSPTHLIKTRGQQVTLRCSPISGHKSVSWYQQVLGQGPQFIFQYYEKEERGRGNFPDRFSARQFPNYSSELNVNALLLGDSALYLCASSPHGERSYNEQFFGPGTRLTVL.

The CDR3 protein is CASSSSGTGSANTEAFF. CDR3 DNA sequence: TGCGCCAGCAGCTCCTCCGGGACAGGGTCTGCGAACACTGAAGCTTTCTTT. The chain recombines TRBV5-1 with TRBJ1-1; 9 bases line up with TRBD1. V lost 3 bases, J lost 1 base, and 10 bases stayed unmatched. The germline V gene encodes CDR1 SGHRS and CDR2 YFSETQ. The CDR3 totals 17 residues.

This chain uses TRBV29-1 with TRBJ2-1; D is undetermined. Germline loops: CDR1 SQVTM, CDR2 ANQGSEA. The CDR3 has 12 residues. V was shortened by 6 bases and J by 9 bases, with 15 bases between the two germline ends. The CDR3 sequence: CSVRWVGGEQFF. DNA for the CDR3: TGCAGCGTGCGTTGGGTTGGTGGTGAGCAGTTCTTC.

The CDR3 here is CASSSLTGGTDTQYF. CDR3 nucleotide sequence: TGCGCCAGCAGCTCCTTGACAGGGGGCACAGATACGCAGTATTTT. This chain joins TRBV5-1 and TRBJ2-3, with 8 bases identical to TRBD1. The CDR3 has 15 residues. Trimming at V came to 3 bases and at J to 1 base, leaving 4 bases not matched to a gene. Germline V lookup: CDR1 SGHRS, CDR2 YFSETQ.

This chain joins TRBV28 and TRBJ2-3; possibly TRBD2 for D (6 bases). Between the trimmed V and J ends, which lost 6 bases and 2 bases, there was a span of 9 bases. The CDR3 loop spans 13 amino acids. Looked up from germline, CDR1 is MDHEN and CDR2 is SYDVKM. CDR3 nucleotide sequence: TGTGCCAGCAGCACGGGGGACACAGATACGCAGTATTTT. Translation: CASSTGDTDTQYF.

The V gene is TRBV4-2, the J gene TRBJ1-2, with 8 bases lining up with TRBD1. There are 14 residues in the CDR3. Germline V gene data show CDR1 as LGHNA and CDR2 as YNFKEQ. V lost 3 bases and J lost 6; bases outside the gene matches: 6. The CDR3 DNA reads TGTGCCAGCAGCCAGAGACAGGGGAGGGATGGCTACACCTTC. This sequence encodes CASSQRQGRDGYTF.

The V and J genes are TRBV28 and TRBJ2-1, with TRBD2 identical over 7 bases. CDR1 is MDHEN and CDR2 is SYDVKM in the germline V gene. CDR3 size: 15 residues. Trimming at V came to 6 bases and at J to 5 bases, leaving 10 bases not matched to a gene. CDR3 bases: TGTGCCAGCAGAGGCGGGAGAAGCGCAAACAATGAGCAGTTCTTC. This sequence encodes CASRGGRSANNEQFF.

This clone has just a few counts. The chain is built from TRBV7-8 and TRBJ2-1; D uncertain. The length of the CDR3 is 12 residues. Germline V gives CDR1 SGHVS, CDR2 FQNEAQ. The V end lost 5 bases, the J end lost 8 bases, and 10 bases lay between the germline ends. This CDR3 reads CASSPGRDEQFF. CDR3 DNA sequence: TGTGCCAGCAGCCCTGGACGGGATGAGCAGTTCTTC.

The genes are TRBV7-9 and TRBJ2-5, with 10 bases that match TRBD2. Looked up from germline, CDR1 is SEHNR and CDR2 is FQNEAQ (reference sequence). This CDR3 has 14 amino acids. J was trimmed by 7 bases and V by 5 bases; bases with no gene match: 7. The CDR3 loop is CASSPSGRTTTQYF. The CDR3, as DNA: TGTGCCAGCAGCCCTAGCGGGAGAACCACGACCCAGTACTTC.

The genes are TRBV11-2 and TRBJ2-5; no definite D call. There are 14 residues in the CDR3. Trimming removed 1 base at V and 5 bases at J, with 11 bases between. Germline V gene lookup returns CDR1 SGHAT and CDR2 FQNNGV. CDR3 in DNA: TGTGCCAGCAGCTTAGGACCACTCGGGGAGACCCAGTACTTC. Translation gives CASSLGPLGETQYF.

This clone was counted only a few times. J is TRBJ1-5 and V is TRBV28; D ambiguous. Per germline, CDR1 MDHEN and CDR2 SYDVKM. The CDR3 contains 15 residues. V lost 5 bases and J 9 bases, leaving 20 bases between the germline ends. The CDR3 loop is CASSPSMGSGWPQHF. DNA for the CDR3: TGTGCCAGCAGTCCGTCGATGGGTAGCGGGTGGCCCCAGCATTTT.